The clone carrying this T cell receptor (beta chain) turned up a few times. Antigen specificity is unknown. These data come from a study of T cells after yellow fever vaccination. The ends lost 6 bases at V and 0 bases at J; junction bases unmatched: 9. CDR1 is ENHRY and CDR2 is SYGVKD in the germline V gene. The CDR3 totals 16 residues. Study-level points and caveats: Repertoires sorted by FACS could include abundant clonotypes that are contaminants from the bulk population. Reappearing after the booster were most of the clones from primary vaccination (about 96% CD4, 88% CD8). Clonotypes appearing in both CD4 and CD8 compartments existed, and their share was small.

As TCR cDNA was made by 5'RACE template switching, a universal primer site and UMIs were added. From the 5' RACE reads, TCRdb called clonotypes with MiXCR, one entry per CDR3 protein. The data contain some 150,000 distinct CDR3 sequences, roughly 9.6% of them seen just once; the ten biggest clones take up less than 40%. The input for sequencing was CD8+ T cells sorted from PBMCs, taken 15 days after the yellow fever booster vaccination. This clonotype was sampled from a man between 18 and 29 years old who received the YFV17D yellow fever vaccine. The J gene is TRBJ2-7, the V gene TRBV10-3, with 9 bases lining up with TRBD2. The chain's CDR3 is CAISQTSGISSYEQYF. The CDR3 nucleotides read TGTGCCATCAGCCAGACTAGCGGAATTAGCTCCTACGAGCAGTACTTC.